This T cell receptor beta chain came from a study of chemoradiotherapy in HPV16-positive cancers. Deletions cut 6 bases from V and 1 base from J, with 9 bases between. From germline, CDR1 is SEHNR and CDR2 FQNEAQ (reference sequence). CDR3 length: 13 amino acids. Clones were sequenced by immunoSEQ multiplex PCR, and TCRdb holds only the in-frame ones, with some missing. Here the sample spans about 7,000 clones, over 60% being singletons. The specimen was taken from a patient who underwent chemoradiotherapy. This sequence joins TRBV7-9 and TRBJ1-1; no clear D. The origin of this receptor is a human donor with HPV-associated anogenital cancer. CDR3 nucleotides: TGTGCCAGCAGTACCACAGCGAACACTGAAGCTTTCTTT. The encoded protein is CASSTTANTEAFF.